The clone carrying this T cell receptor (beta chain) was picked up one time. The data are from a study of CD8+ T cells in alopecia areata. Across the whole study: Patients remained on tofacitinib for 6 to 18 months and then went 6 months without it.

Trimming removed 2 bases at V and 4 bases at J, with 10 bases between. Germline-derived CDR1 and CDR2 are MGHRA and YSYEKL. This CDR3 is built from 14 residues. RNA extraction and reverse transcription yielded cDNA as sequencing template. Repertoires were generated with immunoSEQ multiplex PCR, while TCRdb's copy carries only in-frame clones and drops some. The sample has approximately 150,000 clones; approximately 87% are singletons. The V call is TRBV4-1, the J call TRBJ2-3, with TRBD2 as a possible D gene (5 bases). The sample consisted of CD8+ T cells sorted from blood, taken at week 0. The receptor's source is a human donor with alopecia areata. This CDR3 reads CASSQPDFPDTQYF. The CDR3 bases are TGCGCCAGCAGCCAACCGGACTTTCCAGATACGCAGTATTTT.